Listed below are T cell receptor beta chains from one sample, sequenced in a study of OX40 agonist ivuxolimab in advanced cancers. The method was immunoSEQ multiplex PCR; TCRdb's version includes in-frame clones alone and lacks a portion of them. The sample contains more than 55,000 clones, 90% to 95% of which appear only once. Specimen: CD4+ or CD8+ T cells sorted from blood, collected in a trial of the OX40 agonist ivuxolimab. These receptors came from an adult with an advanced solid tumor such as melanoma, head and neck, liver or kidney cancer. Each CDR3 is given with its conserved first and last residue. D genes are given only for firm matches. Not all rows give a size; the values are once, few, many and, for expanded clones, a class.

.	few	TRBV4-1	TRBJ2-7	TGCGCCAGCAGCCAGAATTTGCGGGAAGACTACGAGCAGTACTTC	CASSQNLREDYEQYF
.	.	TRBV29-1	TRBJ1-1	TGCAGCGTTGAATCAGGGAAGAACACTGAAGCTTTCTTT	CSVESGKNTEAFF
TRBD1	once	TRBV9	TRBJ2-3	TGTGCCAGCAGCGCATCCGGGACAGGGGGCGCAGATACGCAGTATTTT	CASSASGTGGADTQYF
.	.	TRBV7-8	TRBJ2-7	TGTGCCAGCAGCTCCCGGGATCCCTCCCGGCATCTCTCCTACGAGCAGTACTTC	CASSSRDPSRHLSYEQYF
.	.	TRBV4-1	TRBJ1-1	TGCGCCAGCAGACCTCTTGAGGGACAACGGGCGGTTGCTTTCTTT	CASRPLEGQRAVAFF
TRBD1	.	TRBV7-2	TRBJ2-7	TGTGCCAGCAGCCCGGGACAGGGATACGAGCAGTACTTC	CASSPGQGYEQYF
TRBD2	.	TRBV4-3	TRBJ2-3	TGCGCCAGCAGCCCTTACCTAGCGGGAGGAACAGATACGCAGTATTTT	CASSPYLAGGTDTQYF
.	.	TRBV20-1	TRBJ2-7	TGCAGTGCCCTGAGCTCCTACGAGCAGTACTTC	CSALSSYEQYF
.	.	TRBV7-3	TRBJ1-6	TGTGCCAGCAGCCCGGACGGCAATTCACCCCTCCACTTT	CASSPDGNSPLHF
.	.	TRBV15	TRBJ1-5	TGTGCCACCCTTGAGGACAGTAGCAATCAGCCCCAGCATTTT	CATLEDSSNQPQHF
.	once	TRBV7-6	TRBJ1-1	TGTGCCAGCAGCTTAGGGGGTGGGCGATTTGAAGCTTTCTTT	CASSLGGGRFEAFF
.	.	TRBV30	TRBJ1-2	TGTGCCTGGAGTTGGACAGCCTATGGCTACACCTTC	CAWSWTAYGYTF